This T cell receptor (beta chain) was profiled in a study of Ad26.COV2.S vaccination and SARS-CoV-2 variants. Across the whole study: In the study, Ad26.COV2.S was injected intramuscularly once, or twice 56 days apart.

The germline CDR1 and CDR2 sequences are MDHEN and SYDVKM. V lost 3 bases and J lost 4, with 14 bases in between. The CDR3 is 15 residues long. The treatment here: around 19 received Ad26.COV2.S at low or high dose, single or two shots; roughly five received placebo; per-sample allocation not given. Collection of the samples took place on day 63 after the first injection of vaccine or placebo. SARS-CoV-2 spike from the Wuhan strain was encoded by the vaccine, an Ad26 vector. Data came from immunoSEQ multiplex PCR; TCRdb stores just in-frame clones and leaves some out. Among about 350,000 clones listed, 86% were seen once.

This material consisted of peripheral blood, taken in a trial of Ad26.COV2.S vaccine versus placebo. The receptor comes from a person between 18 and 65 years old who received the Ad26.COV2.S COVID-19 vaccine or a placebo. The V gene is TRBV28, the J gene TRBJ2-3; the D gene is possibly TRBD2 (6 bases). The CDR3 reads CASSLGGEGSDTQYF. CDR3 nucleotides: TGTGCCAGCAGTTTGGGGGGTGAGGGTTCAGATACGCAGTATTTT.